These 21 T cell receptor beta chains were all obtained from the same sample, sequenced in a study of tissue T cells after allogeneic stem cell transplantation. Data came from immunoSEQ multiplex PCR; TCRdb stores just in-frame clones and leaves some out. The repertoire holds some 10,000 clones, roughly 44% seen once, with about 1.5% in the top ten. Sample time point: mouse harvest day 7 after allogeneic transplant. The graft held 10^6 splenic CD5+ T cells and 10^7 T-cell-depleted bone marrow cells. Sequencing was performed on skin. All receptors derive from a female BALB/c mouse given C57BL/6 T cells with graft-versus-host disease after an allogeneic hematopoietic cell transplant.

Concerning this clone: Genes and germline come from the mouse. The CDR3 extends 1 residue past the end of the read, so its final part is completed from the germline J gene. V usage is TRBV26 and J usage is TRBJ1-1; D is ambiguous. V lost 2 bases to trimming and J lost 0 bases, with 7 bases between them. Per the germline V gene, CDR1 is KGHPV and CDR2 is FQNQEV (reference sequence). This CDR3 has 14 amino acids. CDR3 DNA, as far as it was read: TGTGCCAGCAGTCTGGAGGGTGCAAACACAGAAGTCTTC. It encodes CASSLEGANTEVF. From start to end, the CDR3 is CASSLEGANTEVFF.

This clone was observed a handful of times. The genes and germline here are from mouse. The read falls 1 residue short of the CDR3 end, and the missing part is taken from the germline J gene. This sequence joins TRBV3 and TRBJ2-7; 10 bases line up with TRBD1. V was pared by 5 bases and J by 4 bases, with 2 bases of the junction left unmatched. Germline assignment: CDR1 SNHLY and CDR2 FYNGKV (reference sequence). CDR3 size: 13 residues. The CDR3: CASSRDRGYEQYF. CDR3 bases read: TGTGCCAGCAGCCGGGACAGGGGATATGAACAGTAC.

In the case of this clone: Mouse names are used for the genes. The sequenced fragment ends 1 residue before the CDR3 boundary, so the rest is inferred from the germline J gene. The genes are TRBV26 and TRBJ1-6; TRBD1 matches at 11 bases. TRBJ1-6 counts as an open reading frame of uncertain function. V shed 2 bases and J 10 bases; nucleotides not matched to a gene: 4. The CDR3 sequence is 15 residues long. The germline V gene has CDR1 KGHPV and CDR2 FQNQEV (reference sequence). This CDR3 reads CASSLTGTGGSPLYF. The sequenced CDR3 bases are TGTGCCAGCAGTCTGACCGGGACAGGGGGATCGCCCCTCTAC.

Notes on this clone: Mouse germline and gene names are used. The CDR3 DNA, read in part, is TGTGGTGCTAGGGACTGGGGGGGCCGCTATGCTGAGCAGTTC. Protein: CGARDWGGRYAEQF. The entire CDR3 protein reads CGARDWGGRYAEQFF. The rearrangement links TRBV20 to TRBJ2-1; 10 bases align to TRBD2. The sequence runs out 1 residue before the end of the CDR3; the remainder is reconstructed from the germline J gene. The CDR3 is made up of 15 amino acids. Losses at the gene ends were 0 bases for V and 3 bases for J; bases not matched to a gene: 2. CDR1 is GFQATS and CDR2 is STVNSAI in the germline V gene.

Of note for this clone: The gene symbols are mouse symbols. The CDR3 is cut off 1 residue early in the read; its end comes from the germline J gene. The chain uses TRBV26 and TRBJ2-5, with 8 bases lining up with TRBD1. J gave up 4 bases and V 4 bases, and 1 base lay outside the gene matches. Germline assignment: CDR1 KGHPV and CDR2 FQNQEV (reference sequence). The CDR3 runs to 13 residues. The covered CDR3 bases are TGTGCCAGCAGTCGGACAGGGAAAGACACCCAGTAC. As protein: CASSRTGKDTQY. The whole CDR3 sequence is CASSRTGKDTQYF.

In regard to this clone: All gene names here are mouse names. CDR3 sequence reads: CASSLGGFAETLYF. CDR3 DNA (partial): TGTGCCAGCAGCTTAGGTGGGTTTGCAGAAACGCTGTAT. This chain uses TRBV3 with TRBJ2-3, with D hard to call. The read gets to within 1 residue of the CDR3 end, and the germline J gene fills in the rest. This CDR3 has 14 residues. Germline V CDR1 and CDR2: SNHLY, FYNGKV (reference sequence). V was trimmed by 1 base and J by 2 bases, leaving 7 bases between them.

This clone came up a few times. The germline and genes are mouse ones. The CDR3 is CASSRQGWEQYF. The sequenced part of the CDR3 DNA is TGTGCCAGCAGTCGACAGGGATGGGAACAGTAC. This chain links TRBV15 with TRBJ2-7; 7 bases are a match to TRBD1. The read comes to an end 1 residue before the CDR3 does, leaving the germline J gene to fill in the end. Germline V gives CDR1 SGHND, CDR2 FRSKSL. There are 12 residues in the CDR3. V dropped 5 bases and J dropped 7; count of bases not matched to a gene: 5.

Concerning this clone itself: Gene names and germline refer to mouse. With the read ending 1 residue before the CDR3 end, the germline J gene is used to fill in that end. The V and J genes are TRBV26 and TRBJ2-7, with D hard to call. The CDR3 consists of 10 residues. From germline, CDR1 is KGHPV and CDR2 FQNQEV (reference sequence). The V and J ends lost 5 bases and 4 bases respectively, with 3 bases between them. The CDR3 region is CASSKYEQYF. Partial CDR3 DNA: TGTGCCAGCAGTAAATATGAACAGTAC. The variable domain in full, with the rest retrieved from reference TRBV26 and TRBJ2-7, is NSKVIQTPRYLVKGQGQKAKMRCIPEKGHPVVFWYQQNKNNEFKFLINFQNQEVLQQIDMTEKRFSAECPSNSPCSLEIQSSEAGDSALYLCASSKYEQYFGPGTRLTVL.

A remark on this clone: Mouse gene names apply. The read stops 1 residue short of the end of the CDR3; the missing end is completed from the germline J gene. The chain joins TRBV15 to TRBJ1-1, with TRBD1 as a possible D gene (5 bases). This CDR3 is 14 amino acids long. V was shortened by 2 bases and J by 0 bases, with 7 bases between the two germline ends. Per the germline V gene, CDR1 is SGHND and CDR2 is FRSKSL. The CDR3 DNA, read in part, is TGTGCCAGCAGTTTATGGGGGGAGAACACAGAAGTCTTC. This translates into CASSLWGENTEVF. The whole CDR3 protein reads CASSLWGENTEVFF.

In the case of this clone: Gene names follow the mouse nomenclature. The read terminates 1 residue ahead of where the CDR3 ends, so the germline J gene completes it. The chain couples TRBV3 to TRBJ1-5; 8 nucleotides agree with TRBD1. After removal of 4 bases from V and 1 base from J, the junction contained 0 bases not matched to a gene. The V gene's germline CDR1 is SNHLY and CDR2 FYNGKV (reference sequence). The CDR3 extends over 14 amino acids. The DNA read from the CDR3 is TGTGCCAGCAGCTCAGGGGGCAACAACCAGGCTCCGCTT. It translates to CASSSGGNNQAPL. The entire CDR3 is CASSSGGNNQAPLF.

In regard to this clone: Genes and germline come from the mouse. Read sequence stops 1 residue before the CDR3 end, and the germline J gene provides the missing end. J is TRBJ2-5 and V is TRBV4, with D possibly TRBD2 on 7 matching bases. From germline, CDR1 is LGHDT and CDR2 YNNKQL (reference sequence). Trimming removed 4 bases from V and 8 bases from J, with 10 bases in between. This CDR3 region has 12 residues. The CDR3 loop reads CASSLGGGTQYF. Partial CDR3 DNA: TGTGCCAGCAGCTTGGGGGGCGGCACCCAGTAC. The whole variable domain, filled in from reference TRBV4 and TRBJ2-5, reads ETAVFQTPNYHVTQVGNEVSFNCKQTLGHDTMYWYKQDSKKLLKIMFSYNNKQLIVNETVPRRFSPQSSDKAHLNLRIKSVEPEDSAVYLCASSLGGGTQYFGPGTRLLVL.

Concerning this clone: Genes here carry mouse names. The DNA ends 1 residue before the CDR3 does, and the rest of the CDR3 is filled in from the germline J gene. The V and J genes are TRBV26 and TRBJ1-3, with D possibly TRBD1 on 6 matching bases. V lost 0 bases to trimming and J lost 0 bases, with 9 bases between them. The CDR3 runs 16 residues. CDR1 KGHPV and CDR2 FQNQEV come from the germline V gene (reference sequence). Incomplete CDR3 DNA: TGTGCCAGCAGTCTGTCGGGGGGGCATTCTGGAAATACGCTCTAT. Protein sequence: CASSLSGGHSGNTLY. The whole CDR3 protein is CASSLSGGHSGNTLYF.

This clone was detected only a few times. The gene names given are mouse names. Here the CDR3 reads CASSPYNTLYF. The sequenced part of the CDR3 DNA is TGTGCCAGCAGCCCCTATAATACGCTCTAT. The chain employs TRBV3 and TRBJ1-3; D is uncertain. The missing CDR3 end, 1 residue past where the read stops, is filled in from the germline J gene. This CDR3 spans 11 amino acids. Germline V gene data show CDR1 as SNHLY and CDR2 as FYNGKV (reference sequence). Trimming took off 5 bases at V and 7 bases at J, with 6 bases between the two ends.

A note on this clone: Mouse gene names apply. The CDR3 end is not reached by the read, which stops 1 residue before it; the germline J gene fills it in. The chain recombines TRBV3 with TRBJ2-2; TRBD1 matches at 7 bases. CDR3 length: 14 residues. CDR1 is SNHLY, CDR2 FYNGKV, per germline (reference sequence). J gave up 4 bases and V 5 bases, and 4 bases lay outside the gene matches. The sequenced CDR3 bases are TGTGCCAGCAGCGCGACAGGGCTCACCGGGCAGCTCTAC. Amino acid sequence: CASSATGLTGQLY. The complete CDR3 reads CASSATGLTGQLYF. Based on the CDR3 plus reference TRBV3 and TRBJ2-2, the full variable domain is GPKVLQIPSHQIIDMGQMVTLNCDPVSNHLYFYWYKQILGQQMEFLVNFYNGKVMEKSKLFKDQFSVERPDGSYFTLKIQPTALEDSAVYFCASSATGLTGQLYFGEGSKLTVL.

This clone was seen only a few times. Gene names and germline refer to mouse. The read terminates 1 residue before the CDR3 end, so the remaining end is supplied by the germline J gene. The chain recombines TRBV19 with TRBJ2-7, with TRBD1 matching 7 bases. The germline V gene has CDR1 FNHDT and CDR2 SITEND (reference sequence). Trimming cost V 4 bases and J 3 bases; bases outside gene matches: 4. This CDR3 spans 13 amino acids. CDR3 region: CASSWDRHYEQYF. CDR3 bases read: TGTGCCAGCAGTTGGGACAGACACTATGAACAGTAC.

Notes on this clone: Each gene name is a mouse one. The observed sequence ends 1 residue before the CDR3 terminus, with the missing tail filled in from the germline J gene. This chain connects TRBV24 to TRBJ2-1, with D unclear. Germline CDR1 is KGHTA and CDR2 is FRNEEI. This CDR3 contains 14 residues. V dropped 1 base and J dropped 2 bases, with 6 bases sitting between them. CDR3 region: CASSLSSYYAEQFF. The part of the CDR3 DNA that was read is TGTGCCAGCAGTCTGTCCAGTTACTATGCTGAGCAGTTC.

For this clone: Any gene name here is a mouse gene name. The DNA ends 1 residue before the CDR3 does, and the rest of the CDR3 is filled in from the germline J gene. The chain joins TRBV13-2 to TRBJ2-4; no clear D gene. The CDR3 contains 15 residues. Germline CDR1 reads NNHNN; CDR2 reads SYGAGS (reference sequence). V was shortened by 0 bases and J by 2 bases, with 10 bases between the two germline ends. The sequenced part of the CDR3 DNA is TGTGCCAGCGGTGATGCGCCGGGGTCTCAAAACACCTTGTAC. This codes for CASGDAPGSQNTLY. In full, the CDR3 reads CASGDAPGSQNTLYF.

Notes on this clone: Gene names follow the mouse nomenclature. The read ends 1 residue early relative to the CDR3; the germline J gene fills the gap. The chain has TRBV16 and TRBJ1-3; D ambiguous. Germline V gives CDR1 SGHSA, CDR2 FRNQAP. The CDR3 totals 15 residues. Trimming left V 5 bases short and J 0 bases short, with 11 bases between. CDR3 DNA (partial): TGTGCAAGCAGCCCCCGGGTTTATTCTGGAAATACGCTCTAT. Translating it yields CASSPRVYSGNTLY. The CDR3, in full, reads CASSPRVYSGNTLYF. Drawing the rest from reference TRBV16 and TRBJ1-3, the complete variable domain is NAGVIQTPRHKVTGKGQEATLWCEPISGHSAVFWYRQTIVQGLEFLTYFRNQAPIDDSGMPKERFSAQMPNQSHSTLKIQSTQPQDSAVYLCASSPRVYSGNTLYFGEGSRLIVV.

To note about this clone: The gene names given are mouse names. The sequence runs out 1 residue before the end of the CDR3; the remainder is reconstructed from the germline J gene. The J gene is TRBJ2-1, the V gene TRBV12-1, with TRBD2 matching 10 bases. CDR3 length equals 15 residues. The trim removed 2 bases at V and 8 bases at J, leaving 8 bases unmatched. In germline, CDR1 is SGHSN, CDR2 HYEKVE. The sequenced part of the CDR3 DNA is TGTGCCAGCTCTCCTTCCGGGACTGGGGTTTCTGAGCAGTTC. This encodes CASSPSGTGVSEQF. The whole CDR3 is CASSPSGTGVSEQFF.

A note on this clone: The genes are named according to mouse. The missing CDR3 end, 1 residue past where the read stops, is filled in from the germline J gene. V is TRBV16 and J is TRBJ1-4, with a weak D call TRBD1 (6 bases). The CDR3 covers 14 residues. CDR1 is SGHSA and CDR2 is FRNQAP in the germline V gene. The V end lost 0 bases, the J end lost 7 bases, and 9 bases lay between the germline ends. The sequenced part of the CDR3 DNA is TGTGCAAGCAGCTTAGAGGGGGCAAGCGAAAGATTATTT. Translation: CASSLEGASERLF. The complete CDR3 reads CASSLEGASERLFF.

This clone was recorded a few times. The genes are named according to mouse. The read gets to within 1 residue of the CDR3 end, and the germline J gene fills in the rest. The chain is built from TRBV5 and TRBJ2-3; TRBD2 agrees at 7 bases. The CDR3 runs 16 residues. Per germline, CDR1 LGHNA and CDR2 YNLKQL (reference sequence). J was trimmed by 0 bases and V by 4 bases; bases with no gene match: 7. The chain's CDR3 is CASSPRTGASAETLYF. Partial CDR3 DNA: TGTGCCAGCAGCCCCCGCACTGGGGCTAGTGCAGAAACGCTGTAT.